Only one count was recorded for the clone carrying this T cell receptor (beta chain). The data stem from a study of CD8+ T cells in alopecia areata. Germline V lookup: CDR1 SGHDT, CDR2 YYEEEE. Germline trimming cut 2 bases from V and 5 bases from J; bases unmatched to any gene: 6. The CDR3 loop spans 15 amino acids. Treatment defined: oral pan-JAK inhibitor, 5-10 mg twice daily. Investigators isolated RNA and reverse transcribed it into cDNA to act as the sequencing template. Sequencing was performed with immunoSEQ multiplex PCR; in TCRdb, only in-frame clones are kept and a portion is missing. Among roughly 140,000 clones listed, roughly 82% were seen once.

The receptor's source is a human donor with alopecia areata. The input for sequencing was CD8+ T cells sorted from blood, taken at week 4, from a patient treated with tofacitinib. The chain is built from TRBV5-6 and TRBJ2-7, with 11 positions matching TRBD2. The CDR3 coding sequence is TGTGCCAGCAGCTTCGTAGCGGGGGGGCCTCACGAGCAGTACTTC. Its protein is CASSFVAGGPHEQYF. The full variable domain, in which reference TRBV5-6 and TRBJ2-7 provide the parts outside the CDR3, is DAGVTQSPTHLIKTRGQQVTLRCSPKSGHDTVSWYQQALGQGPQFIFQYYEEEERQRGNFPDRFSGHQFPNYSSELNVNALLLGDSALYLCASSFVAGGPHEQYFGPGTRLTVT.